This TCR beta chain was sequenced for a study of patients and donors after allogeneic stem cell transplantation. Germline CDR1 MNHNY, CDR2 SVGAGI (reference sequence). The CDR3 runs 11 residues. Trimming left V 8 bases short and J 6 bases short, with 10 bases between. TCRdb itself ran the RT-PCR reads through MiXCR, one entry per CDR3 protein. The sample carries more than 150,000 distinct CDR3 sequences, about 40% recorded once. The receptor was derived from a human donor who was either an allogeneic HSCT recipient or a stem cell or donor lymphocyte infusion donor (not recorded which). It is not recorded whose cells these are; they may come from a transplant donor. The sequenced sample consisted of blood, either unsorted or a sorted T cell fraction (not recorded which). This sequence joins TRBV6-6 and TRBJ1-1; D not certain. The CDR3, as DNA: TGTGCCAGCTTCCGGGGAGCTGAAGCTTTCTTT. Amino acids: CASFRGAEAFF.